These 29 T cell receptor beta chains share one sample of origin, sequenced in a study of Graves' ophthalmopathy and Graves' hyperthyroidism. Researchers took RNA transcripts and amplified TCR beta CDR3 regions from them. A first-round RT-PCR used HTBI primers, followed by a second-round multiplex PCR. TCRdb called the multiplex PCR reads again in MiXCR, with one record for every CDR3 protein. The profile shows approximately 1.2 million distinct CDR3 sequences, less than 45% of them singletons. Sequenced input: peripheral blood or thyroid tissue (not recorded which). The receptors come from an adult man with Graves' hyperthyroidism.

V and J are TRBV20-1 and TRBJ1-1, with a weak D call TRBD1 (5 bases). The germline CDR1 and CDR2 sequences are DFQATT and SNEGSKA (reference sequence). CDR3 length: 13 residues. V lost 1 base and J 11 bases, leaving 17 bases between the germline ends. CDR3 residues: CSARGRGQGKAFF. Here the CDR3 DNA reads TGCAGTGCTAGAGGTCGGGGTCAGGGCAAGGCTTTCTTT.

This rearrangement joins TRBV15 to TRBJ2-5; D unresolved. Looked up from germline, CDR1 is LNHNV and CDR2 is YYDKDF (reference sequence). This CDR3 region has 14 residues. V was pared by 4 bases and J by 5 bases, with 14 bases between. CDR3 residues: CATSNPIGMETQYF. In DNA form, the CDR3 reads TGTGCCACCAGCAACCCGATCGGTATGGAGACCCAGTACTTC. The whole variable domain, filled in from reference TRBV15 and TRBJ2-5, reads DAMVIQNPRYQVTQFGKPVTLSCSQTLNHNVMYWYQQKSSQAPKLLFHYYDKDFNNEADTPDNFQSRRPNTSFCFLDIRSPGLGDTAMYLCATSNPIGMETQYFGPGTRLLVL.

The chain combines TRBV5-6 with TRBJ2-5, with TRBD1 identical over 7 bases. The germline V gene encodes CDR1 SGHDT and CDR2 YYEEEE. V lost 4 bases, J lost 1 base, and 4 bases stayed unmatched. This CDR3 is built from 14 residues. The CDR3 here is CASSVTGAQETQYF. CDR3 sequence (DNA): TGTGCCAGCAGCGTAACAGGGGCCCAAGAGACCCAGTACTTC.

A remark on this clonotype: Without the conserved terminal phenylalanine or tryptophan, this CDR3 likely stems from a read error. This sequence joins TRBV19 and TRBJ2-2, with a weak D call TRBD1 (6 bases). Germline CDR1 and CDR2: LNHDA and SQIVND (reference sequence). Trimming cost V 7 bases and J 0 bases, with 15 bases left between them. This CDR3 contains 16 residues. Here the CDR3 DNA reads TGTGCCAGTACCCCGGGACAAACCCCGAACACCGGGGAGCTGTTTTCT. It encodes CASTPGQTPNTGELFS.

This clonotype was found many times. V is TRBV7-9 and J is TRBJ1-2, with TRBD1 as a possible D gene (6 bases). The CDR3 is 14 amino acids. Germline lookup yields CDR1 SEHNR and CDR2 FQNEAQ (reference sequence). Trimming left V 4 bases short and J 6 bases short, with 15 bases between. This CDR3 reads CASSYDGQQDGYTF. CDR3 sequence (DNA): TGTGCCAGCAGCTACGACGGACAGCAGGATGGCTACACCTTC. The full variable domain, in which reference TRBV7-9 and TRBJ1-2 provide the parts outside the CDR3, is DTGVSQNPRHKITKRGQNVTFRCDPISEHNRLYWYRQTLGQGPEFLTYFQNEAQLEKSRLLSDRFSAERPKGSFSTLEIQRTEQGDSAMYLCASSYDGQQDGYTFGSGTRLTVV.

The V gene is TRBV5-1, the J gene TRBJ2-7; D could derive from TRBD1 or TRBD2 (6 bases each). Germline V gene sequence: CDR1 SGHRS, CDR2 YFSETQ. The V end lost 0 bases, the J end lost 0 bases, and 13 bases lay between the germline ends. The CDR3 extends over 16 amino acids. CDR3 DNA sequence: TGCGCCAGCAGCTTGGGACGGGGGCGAAGCTCCTACGAGCAGTACTTC. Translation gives CASSLGRGRSSYEQYF.

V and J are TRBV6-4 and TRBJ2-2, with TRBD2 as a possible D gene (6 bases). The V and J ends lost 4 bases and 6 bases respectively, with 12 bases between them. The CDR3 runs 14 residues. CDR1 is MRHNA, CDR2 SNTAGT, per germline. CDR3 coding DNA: TGTGCCAGCAGTGGGGTAGCGGCTTCCGGGGAGCTGTTTTTT. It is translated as CASSGVAASGELFF.

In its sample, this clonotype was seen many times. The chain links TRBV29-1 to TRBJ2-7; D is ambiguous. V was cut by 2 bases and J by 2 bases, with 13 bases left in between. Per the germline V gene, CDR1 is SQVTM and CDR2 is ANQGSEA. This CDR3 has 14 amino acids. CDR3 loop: CSVEPGLAPYEQYF. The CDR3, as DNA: TGCAGCGTTGAACCGGGCCTCGCCCCCTACGAGCAGTACTTC.

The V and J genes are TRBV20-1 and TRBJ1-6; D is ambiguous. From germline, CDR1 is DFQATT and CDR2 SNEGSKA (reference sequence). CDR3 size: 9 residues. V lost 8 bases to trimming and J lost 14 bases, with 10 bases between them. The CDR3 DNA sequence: TGCAGTCCCTGGGGTTCCCTCCACTTT. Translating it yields CSPWGSLHF.

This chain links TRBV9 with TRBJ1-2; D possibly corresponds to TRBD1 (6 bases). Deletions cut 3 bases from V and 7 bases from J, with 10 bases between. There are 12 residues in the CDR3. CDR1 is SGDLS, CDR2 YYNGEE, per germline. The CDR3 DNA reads TGTGCCAGCAGCGATGAGACAGGTGGCTACACCTTC. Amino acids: CASSDETGGYTF.

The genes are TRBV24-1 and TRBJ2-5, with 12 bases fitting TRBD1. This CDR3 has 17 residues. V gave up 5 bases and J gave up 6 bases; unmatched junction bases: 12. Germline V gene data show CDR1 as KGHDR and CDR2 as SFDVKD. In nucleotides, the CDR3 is TGTGCCACCAGTGGCGTGTCCGGGACAGGGGGCTTTCAGACCCAGTACTTC. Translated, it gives CATSGVSGTGGFQTQYF.

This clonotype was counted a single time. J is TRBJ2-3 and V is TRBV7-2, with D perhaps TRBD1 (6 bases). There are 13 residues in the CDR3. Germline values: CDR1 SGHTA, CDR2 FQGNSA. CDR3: CGTALSEADTQYF. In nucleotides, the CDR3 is TGTGGGACAGCCCTTAGTGAGGCAGATACGCAGTATTTT.

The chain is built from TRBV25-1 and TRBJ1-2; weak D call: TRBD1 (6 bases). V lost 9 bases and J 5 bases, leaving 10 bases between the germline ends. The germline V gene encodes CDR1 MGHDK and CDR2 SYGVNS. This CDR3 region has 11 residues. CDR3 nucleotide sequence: TGTGCCAGAATACAGGGTTATGGCTACACCTTC. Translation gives CARIQGYGYTF.

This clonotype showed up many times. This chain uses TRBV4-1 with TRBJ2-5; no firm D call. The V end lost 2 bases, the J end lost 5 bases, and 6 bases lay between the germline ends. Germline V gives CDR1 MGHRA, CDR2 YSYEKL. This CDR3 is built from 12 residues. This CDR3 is CASSQPAETQYF. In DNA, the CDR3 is TGCGCCAGCAGCCAACCCGCCGAGACCCAGTACTTC.

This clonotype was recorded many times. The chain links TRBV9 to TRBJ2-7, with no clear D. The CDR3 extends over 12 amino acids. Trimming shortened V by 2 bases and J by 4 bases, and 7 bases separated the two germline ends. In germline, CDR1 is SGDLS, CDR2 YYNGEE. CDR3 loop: CASSVLVYEQYF. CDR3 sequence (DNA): TGTGCCAGCAGCGTCTTGGTGTACGAGCAGTACTTC.

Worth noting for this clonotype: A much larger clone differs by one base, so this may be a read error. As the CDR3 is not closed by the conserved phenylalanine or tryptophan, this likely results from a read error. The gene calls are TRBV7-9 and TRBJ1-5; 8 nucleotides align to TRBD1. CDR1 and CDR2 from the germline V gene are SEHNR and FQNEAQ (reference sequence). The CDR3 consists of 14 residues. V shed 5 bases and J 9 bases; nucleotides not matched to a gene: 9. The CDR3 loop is CASSRTGPGSPQHL. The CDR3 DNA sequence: TGTGCCAGCAGCCGGACAGGGCCGGGGTCGCCCCAGCATCTT.

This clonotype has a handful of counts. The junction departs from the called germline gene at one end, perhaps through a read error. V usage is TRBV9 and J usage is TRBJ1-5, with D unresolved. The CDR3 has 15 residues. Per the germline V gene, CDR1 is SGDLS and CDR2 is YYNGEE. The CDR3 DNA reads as TGCGCCAGCAGCCAAGAGGGTAGTCCGGATCAGCCCCAGCATTTT. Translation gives CASSQEGSPDQPQHF.

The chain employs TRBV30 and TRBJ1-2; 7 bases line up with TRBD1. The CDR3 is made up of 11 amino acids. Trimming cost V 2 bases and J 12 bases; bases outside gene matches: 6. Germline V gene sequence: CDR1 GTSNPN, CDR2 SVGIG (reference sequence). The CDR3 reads CAWSTGASNTF. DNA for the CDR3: TGTGCCTGGAGTACAGGGGCGTCAAACACCTTC.

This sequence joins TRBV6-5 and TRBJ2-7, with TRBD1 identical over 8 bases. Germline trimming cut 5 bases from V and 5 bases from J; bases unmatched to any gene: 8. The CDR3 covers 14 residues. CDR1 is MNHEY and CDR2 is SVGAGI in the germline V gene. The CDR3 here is CASSEEQGVDEQYF. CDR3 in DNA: TGTGCCAGCAGTGAAGAACAGGGGGTTGACGAGCAGTACTTC.

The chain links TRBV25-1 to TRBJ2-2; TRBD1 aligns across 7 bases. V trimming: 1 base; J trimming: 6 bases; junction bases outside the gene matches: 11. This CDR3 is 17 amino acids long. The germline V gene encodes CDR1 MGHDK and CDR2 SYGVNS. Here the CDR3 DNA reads TGTGCCAGCAGTGAATTCCGGGACAGCGATCAGCCCGGGGAGCTGTTTTTT. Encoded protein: CASSEFRDSDQPGELFF.

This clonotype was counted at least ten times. CDR3 nucleotides: TGTGCCAGCAGTTCGAGGGGGAGAGAGACCCAGTACTTC. This encodes CASSSRGRETQYF. The rearrangement joins TRBV2 to TRBJ2-5; TRBD1 might be the D (6 bases). V was pared by 5 bases and J by 4 bases, with 11 bases between. The CDR3 is 13 residues long. The V gene's germline CDR1 is SNHLY and CDR2 FYNNEI.

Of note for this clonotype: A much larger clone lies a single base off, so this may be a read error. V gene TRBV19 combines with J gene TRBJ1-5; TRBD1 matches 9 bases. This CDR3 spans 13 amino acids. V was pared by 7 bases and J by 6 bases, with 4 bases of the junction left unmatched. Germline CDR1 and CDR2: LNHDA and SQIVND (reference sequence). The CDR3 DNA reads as TGTGCCAGTAAGGACAGGGGAACTCAGCCCCAGCATTTT. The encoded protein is CASKDRGTQPQHF. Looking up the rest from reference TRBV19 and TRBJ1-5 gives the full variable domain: DGGITQSPKYLFRKEGQNVTLSCEQNLNHDAMYWYRQDPGQGLRLIYYSQIVNDFQKGDIAEGYSVSREKKESFPLTVTSAQKNPTAFYLCASKDRGTQPQHFGDGTRLSIL.

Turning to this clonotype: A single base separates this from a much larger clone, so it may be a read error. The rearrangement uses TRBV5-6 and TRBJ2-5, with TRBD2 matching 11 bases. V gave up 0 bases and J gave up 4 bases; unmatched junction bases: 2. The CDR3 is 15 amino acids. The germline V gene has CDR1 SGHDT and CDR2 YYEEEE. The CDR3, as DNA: TGTGCCAGCAGCTTGGTAACTAGCGGGAGAGAGACCCAGTACTTC. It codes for CASSLVTSGRETQYF.

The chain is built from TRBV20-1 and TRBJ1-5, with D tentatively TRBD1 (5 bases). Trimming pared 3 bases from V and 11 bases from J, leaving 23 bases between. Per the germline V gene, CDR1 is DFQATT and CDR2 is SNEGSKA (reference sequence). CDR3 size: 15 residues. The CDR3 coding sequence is TGCAGTGCTAGTAGCGGCGGGGCCCCGACGGAGACCCAGCATTTT. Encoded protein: CSASSGGAPTETQHF.

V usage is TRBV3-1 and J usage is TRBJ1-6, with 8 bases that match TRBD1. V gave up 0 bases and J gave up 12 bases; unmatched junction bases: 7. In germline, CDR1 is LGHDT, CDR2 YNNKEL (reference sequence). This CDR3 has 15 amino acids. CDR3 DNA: TGTGCCAGCAGCCAAGACCTGACAGGGGCGGAACCCCTCCACTTT. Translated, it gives CASSQDLTGAEPLHF. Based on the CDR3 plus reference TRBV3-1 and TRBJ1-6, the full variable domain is DTAVSQTPKYLVTQMGNDKSIKCEQNLGHDTMYWYKQDSKKFLKIMFSYNNKELIINETVPNRFSPKSPDKAHLNLHINSLELGDSAVYFCASSQDLTGAEPLHFGNGTRLTVT.

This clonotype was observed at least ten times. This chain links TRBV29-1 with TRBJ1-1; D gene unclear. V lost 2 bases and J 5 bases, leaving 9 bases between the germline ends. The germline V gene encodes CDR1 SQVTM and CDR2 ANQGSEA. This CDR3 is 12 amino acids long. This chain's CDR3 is CSVELRGTEAFF. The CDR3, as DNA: TGCAGCGTTGAACTCCGTGGGACTGAAGCTTTCTTT. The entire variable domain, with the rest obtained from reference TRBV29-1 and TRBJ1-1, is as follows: SAVISQKPSRDICQRGTSLTIQCQVDSQVTMMFWYRQQPGQSLTLIATANQGSEATYESGFVIDKFPISRPNLTFSTLTVSNMSPEDSSIYLCSVELRGTEAFFGQGTRLTVV.

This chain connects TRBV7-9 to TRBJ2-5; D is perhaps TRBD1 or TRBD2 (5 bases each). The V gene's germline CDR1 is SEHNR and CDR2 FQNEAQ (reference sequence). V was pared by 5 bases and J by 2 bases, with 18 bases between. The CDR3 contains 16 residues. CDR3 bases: TGTGCCAGCAGCGTAAGGCCGGGGCCCCTACAAGAGACCCAGTACTTC. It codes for CASSVRPGPLQETQYF.

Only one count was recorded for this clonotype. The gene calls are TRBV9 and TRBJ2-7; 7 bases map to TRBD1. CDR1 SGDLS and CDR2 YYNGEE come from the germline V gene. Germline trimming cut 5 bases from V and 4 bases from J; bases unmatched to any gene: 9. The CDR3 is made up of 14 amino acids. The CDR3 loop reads CASSLSGQQYEQYF. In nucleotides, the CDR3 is TGTGCCAGCAGTCTCTCGGGACAGCAATACGAGCAGTACTTC. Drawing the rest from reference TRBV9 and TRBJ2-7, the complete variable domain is DSGVTQTPKHLITATGQRVTLRCSPRSGDLSVYWYQQSLDQGLQFLIQYYNGEERAKGNILERFSAQQFPDLHSELNLSSLELGDSALYFCASSLSGQQYEQYFGPGTRLTVT.

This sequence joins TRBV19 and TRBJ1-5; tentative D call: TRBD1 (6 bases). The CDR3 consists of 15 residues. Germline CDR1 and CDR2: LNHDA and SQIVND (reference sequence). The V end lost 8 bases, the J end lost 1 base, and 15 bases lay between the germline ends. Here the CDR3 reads CASGGGIRSNQPQHF. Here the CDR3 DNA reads TGTGCCAGTGGCGGGGGCATTCGGAGCAATCAGCCCCAGCATTTT.